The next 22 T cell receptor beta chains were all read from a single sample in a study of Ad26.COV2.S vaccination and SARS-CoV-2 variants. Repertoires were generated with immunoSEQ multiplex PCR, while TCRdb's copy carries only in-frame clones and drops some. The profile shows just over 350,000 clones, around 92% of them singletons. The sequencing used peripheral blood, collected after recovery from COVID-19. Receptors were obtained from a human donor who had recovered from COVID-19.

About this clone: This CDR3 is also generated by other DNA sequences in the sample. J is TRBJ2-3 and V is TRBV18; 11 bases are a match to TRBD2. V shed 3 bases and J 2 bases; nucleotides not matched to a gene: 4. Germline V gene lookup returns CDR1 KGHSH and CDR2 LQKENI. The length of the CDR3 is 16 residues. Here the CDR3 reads CASSPLAGGLTDTQYF. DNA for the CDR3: TGTGCCAGCTCACCCCTAGCGGGGGGCCTCACAGATACGCAGTATTTT.

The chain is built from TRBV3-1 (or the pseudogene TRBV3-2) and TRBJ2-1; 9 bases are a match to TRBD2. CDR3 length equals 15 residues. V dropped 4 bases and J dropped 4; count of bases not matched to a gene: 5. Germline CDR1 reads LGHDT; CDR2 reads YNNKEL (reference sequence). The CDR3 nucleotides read TGTGCCAGCAGCCCCGTTAGCGGGGGTTACAATGAGCAGTTCTTC. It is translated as CASSPVSGGYNEQFF.

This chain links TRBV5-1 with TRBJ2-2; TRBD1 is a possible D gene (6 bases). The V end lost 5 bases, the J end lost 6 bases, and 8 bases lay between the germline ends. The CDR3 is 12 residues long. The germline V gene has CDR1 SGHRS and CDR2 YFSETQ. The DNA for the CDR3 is TGCGCCAGCAGGCAGGGGCCCGGGGAGCTGTTTTTT. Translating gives CASRQGPGELFF.

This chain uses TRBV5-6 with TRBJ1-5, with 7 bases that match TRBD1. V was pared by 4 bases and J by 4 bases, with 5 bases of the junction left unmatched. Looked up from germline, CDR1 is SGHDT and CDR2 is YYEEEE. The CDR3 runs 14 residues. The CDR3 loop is CASSPTGKNQPQHF. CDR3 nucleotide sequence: TGTGCCAGCAGCCCGACAGGGAAGAATCAGCCCCAGCATTTT.

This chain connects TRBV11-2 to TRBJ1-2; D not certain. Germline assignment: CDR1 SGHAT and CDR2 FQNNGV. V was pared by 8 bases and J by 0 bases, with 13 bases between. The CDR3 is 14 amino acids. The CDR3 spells CASRGRLANYGYTF. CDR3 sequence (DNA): TGTGCCAGCCGCGGACGGTTAGCTAACTATGGCTACACCTTC. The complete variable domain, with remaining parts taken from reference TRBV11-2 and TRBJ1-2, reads EAGVAQSPRYKIIEKRQSVAFWCNPISGHATLYWYQQILGQGPKLLIQFQNNGVVDDSQLPKDRFSAERLKGVDSTLKIQPAKLEDSAVYLCASRGRLANYGYTFGSGTRLTVV.

CDR3 nucleotides: TGTGCCAGCAGCCTTATTGGGGGCACAGATACGCAGTATTTT. This gives the protein CASSLIGGTDTQYF. The J gene is TRBJ2-3, the V gene TRBV3-1 (or the pseudogene TRBV3-2); D unresolved. The length of the CDR3 is 14 residues. Germline V gene sequence: CDR1 LGHDT, CDR2 YNNKEL (reference sequence). Trimming took off 4 bases at V and 1 base at J, with 9 bases between the two ends.

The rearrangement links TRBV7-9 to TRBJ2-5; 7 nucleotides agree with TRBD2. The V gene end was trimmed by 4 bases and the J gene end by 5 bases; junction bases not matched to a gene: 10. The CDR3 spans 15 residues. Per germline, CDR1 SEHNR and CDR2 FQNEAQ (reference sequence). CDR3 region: CASSSLPTSAETQYF. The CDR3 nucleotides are TGTGCCAGCAGCTCCCTCCCCACTAGCGCTGAGACCCAGTACTTC.

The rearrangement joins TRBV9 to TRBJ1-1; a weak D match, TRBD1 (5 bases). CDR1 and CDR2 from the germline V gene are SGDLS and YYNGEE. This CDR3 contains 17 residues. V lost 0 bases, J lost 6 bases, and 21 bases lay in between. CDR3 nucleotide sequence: TGTGCCAGCAGCGTAGAGCCCTCAGGGATGGTCCGGGCTGAAGCTTTCTTT. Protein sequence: CASSVEPSGMVRAEAFF.

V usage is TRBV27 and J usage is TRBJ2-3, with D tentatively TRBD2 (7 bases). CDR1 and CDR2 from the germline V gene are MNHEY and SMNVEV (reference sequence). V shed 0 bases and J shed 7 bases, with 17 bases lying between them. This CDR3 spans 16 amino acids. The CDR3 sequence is CASSLSGGGAVYTQYF. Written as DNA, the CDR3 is TGTGCCAGCAGTTTATCAGGTGGGGGGGCGGTTTATACGCAGTATTTT.

The CDR3 DNA sequence: TGTGCCAGCAGCCCCGCGGGGCAGATTAACACCGGGGAGCTGTTTTTT. Protein: CASSPAGQINTGELFF. The chain has TRBV7-9 and TRBJ2-2; D is possibly TRBD2 (6 bases). Germline V gene sequence: CDR1 SEHNR, CDR2 FQNEAQ (reference sequence). V gave up 5 bases and J gave up 2 bases, with 15 bases separating them. CDR3 length: 16 residues.

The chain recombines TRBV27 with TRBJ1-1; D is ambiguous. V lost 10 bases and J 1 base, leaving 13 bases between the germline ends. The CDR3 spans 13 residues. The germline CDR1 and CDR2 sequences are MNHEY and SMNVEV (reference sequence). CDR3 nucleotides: TGTGCCATGACGGAGCCGAAGAACACTGAAGCTTTCTTT. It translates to CAMTEPKNTEAFF.

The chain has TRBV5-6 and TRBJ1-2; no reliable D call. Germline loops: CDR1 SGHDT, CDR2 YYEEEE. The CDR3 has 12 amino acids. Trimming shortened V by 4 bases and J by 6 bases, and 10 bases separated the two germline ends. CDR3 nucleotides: TGTGCCAGCAGCCCCAGGAGGCATGGCTACACCTTC. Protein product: CASSPRRHGYTF.

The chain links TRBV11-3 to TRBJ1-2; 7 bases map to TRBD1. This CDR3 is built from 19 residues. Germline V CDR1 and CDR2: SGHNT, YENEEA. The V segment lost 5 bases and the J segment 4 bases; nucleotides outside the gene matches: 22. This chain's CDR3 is CASSPLRQGPPSGLYGYTF. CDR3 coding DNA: TGTGCCAGCAGCCCCCTTAGACAGGGCCCCCCTTCAGGACTCTATGGCTACACCTTC.

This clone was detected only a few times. CDR3: CASRGRTGDAEAFF. The CDR3 DNA reads as TGTGCCAGCAGGGGACGGACAGGGGATGCTGAAGCTTTCTTT. This chain joins TRBV7-8 and TRBJ1-1; TRBD1 matches at 9 bases. Per germline, CDR1 SGHVS and CDR2 FQNEAQ. The V and J ends lost 6 bases and 6 bases, in that order; junction bases with no gene match: 8. CDR3 length: 14 amino acids.

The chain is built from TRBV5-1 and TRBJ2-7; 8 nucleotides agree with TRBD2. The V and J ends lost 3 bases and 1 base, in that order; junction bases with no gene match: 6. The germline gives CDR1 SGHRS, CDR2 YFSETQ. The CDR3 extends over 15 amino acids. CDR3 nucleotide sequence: TGCGCCAGCAGCTCGGCGGGGGGCTCTTCCTACGAGCAGTACTTC. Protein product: CASSSAGGSSYEQYF.

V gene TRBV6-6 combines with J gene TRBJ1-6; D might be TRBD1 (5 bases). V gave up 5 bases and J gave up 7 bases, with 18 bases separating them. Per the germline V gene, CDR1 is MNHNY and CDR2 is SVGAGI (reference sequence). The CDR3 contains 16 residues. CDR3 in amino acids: CASSTISGPFNSPLHF. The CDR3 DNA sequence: TGTGCCAGCAGTACTATCTCGGGACCTTTCAATTCACCCCTCCACTTT.

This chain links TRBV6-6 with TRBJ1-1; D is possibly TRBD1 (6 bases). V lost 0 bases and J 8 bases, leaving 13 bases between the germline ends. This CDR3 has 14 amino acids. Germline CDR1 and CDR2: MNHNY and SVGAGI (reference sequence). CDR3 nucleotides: TGTGCCAGCAGTTACTCGCATACCGGGACAGAAGCTTTCTTT. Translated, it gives CASSYSHTGTEAFF.

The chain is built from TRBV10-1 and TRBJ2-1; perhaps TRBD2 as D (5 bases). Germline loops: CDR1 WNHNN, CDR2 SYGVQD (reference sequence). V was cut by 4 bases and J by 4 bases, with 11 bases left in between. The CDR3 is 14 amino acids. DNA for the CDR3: TGCGCCAGCAGTGTCGGCGGGCCATACAATGAGCAGTTCTTC. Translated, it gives CASSVGGPYNEQFF.

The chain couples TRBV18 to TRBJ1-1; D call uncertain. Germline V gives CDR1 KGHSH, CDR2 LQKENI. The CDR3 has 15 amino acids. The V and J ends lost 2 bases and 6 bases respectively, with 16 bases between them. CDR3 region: CASSPDTLTRAEAFF. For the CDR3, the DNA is TGTGCCAGCTCACCAGATACGTTAACACGGGCTGAAGCTTTCTTT.

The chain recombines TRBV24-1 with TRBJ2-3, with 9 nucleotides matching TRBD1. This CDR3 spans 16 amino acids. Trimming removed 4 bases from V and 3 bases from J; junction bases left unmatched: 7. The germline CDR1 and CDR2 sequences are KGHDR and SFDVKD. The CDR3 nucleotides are TGTGCCACCAGTGACCCACCGGGACAGGGAACAGATACGCAGTATTTT. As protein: CATSDPPGQGTDTQYF.

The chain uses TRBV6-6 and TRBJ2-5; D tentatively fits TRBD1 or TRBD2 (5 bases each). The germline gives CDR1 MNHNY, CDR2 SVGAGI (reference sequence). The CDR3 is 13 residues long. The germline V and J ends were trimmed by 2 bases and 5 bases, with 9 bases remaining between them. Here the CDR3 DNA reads TGTGCCAGCAGTTACGGGGGTTCGGAGACCCAGTACTTC. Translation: CASSYGGSETQYF.

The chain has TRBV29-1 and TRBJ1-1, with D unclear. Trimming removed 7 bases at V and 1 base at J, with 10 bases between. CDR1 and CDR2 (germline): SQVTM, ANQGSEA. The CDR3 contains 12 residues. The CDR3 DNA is TGCAGCGGTGGAACTGCGAACACTGAAGCTTTCTTT. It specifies CSGGTANTEAFF.